This is a list of T cell receptor beta chains from one sample in a study of siplizumab effects on memory and regulatory T cells. The table came from immunoSEQ multiplex PCR; TCRdb's copy has only in-frame clones and leaves some out. The profile covers roughly 92,000 clones, with approximately 95% appearing a single time and around 0.33% taken by the ten largest. Material: non-Treg CD4+ T cells sorted from blood. The receptor set was obtained from a human donor in good health. CDR3s include the opening cysteine and the closing phenylalanine or tryptophan. D genes are given only for firm matches. Size is stated for part of the rows, as once, few or many counts, or as a class when the clone is expanded.

d_call	v_call	clone_size	j_call	cdr3_nt	cdr3_aa
-	TRBV11-2	-	TRBJ2-3	TGTGCCAGCAGCTTATGGACAGCAAGAGGAGATACGCAGTATTTT	CASSLWTARGDTQYF
-	TRBV25-1	-	TRBJ2-1	TGTGCCAGCAGTGACTCAGGGACCAACAATGAGCAGTTCTTC	CASSDSGTNNEQFF
TRBD1	TRBV9	once	TRBJ2-7	TGTGCCAGCAGCGTAGCGGACAGGGCCGAGCAGTACTTC	CASSVADRAEQYF
TRBD1	TRBV27	-	TRBJ2-7	TGTGCCAGCAGTTTGCGGACAGGGTTGGGCTACGAGCAGTACTTC	CASSLRTGLGYEQYF
-	TRBV1	once	TRBJ2-7	TGCACCAGCAGCCGGACCCGACAGGAGCGGGGTTCCTACGGGCAGTACTTC	CTSSRTRQERGSYGQYF
-	TRBV21-1	-	TRBJ1-6	TGTGCCAGCAGCACCCGTACAGAAGTCTATAATTCACCCCTCCACTTT	CASSTRTEVYNSPLHF
-	TRBV5-8	-	TRBJ1-5	TGTGCCAGCAGCTTGGTCGGCGTGGGATTATTTCAGCCCCAGCATTTT	CASSLVGVGLFQPQHF
-	TRBV7-2	-	TRBJ1-5	TGTGCCAGCAGCTTAGGTACACCATTTAGCAATCAGCCCCAGCATTTT	CASSLGTPFSNQPQHF
-	TRBV19	-	TRBJ2-1	TGTGCCATTGGGTCGGGTAATTTTGCGAATGAGCAGTTCTTC	CAIGSGNFANEQFF
-	TRBV19	-	TRBJ2-7	TGTGCCACTAGGGACCGCGAGCAGTACTTC	CATRDREQYF
-	TRBV19	-	TRBJ2-6	TGTGCCAGCGCAAGGAGGGACGGGGGGGCCAACGTCCTGACTTTC	CASARRDGGANVLTF
-	TRBV14	-	TRBJ2-7	TGTGCCAGCAGCCAAGGTCCGATAGGCGAGCAGTACTTC	CASSQGPIGEQYF
-	TRBV30	-	TRBJ1-2	TGTGCCTGGAGCGGGGGCACCTATGGCTACACCTTC	CAWSGGTYGYTF
-	TRBV7-3	-	TRBJ1-1	TGTGCCAGCAGCCCGGACATGACGAACACTGAAGCTTTCTTT	CASSPDMTNTEAFF
TRBD1	TRBV30	few	TRBJ1-1	TGTGCCTGGAGTGGCGACAGGGGGCGAGGGCACACTGAAGCTTTCTTT	CAWSGDRGRGHTEAFF
-	TRBV6-6	-	TRBJ2-3	TGTGCCAGCAGTGGGCTGACGGGAATAGGGAATACGCAGTATTTT	CASSGLTGIGNTQYF
-	TRBV7-7	-	TRBJ2-2	TGTGCTAGCTCCCGGGACGTCACCGGGGAGCTGTTTTTT	CASSRDVTGELFF
-	TRBV5-1	-	TRBJ2-3	TGCGCCAGCAGCTTGGATGTCCCGGGCACAGATACGCAGTATTTT	CASSLDVPGTDTQYF
TRBD1	TRBV6-6	-	TRBJ1-1	TGTGCCAGCCGCAGGGGGCTACACACTGAAGCTTTCTTT	CASRRGLHTEAFF
-	TRBV12-5	-	TRBJ2-2	TGTGCTAGTGGTTTGGAGGGGCGAACCGGGGAGCTGTTTTTT	CASGLEGRTGELFF
-	TRBV11-3	-	TRBJ2-2	TGTGCCAGCAGCTTCTCGGTGGAGCCGAACACCGGGGAGCTGTTTTTT	CASSFSVEPNTGELFF
-	TRBV9	-	TRBJ1-3	TGTGCCAGCAGCGTAGCAAGAGCTGGAAACACCATATATTTT	CASSVARAGNTIYF
-	TRBV18	-	TRBJ1-4	TGTGCCAGCTCACCAAGGTCAGGCCAAGGGATGGGTGAAAAACTGTTTTTT	CASSPRSGQGMGEKLFF
-	TRBV11-2	-	TRBJ2-5	TGTGCCAGCAGCTTAGGGACAGAGACCCAGTACTTC	CASSLGTETQYF
TRBD1	TRBV29-1	-	TRBJ2-3	TGCAGCGTGGGACAGGGGGGTTCAGATACGCAGTATTTT	CSVGQGGSDTQYF
-	TRBV7-2	-	TRBJ2-2	TGTGCCAGCAGCCCGAAGCGCCCCGGGGAGCTGTTTTTT	CASSPKRPGELFF
-	TRBV27	-	TRBJ1-1	TGTGCCAGCAGTTTGTTTCTACCGAGCAGTGTACTATCTGAAGCTTTCTTT	CASSLFLPSSVLSEAFF